This T cell receptor beta chain was recorded in a study of cytomegalovirus exposure and HLA in healthy donors. A note on this clone: Its target is unknown.

Researchers ran the PCR with 60 Vbeta and 13 Jbeta primers. Clones were sequenced by immunoSEQ multiplex PCR, and TCRdb holds only the in-frame ones, with some missing. The table lists about 240,000 clones, around 80% of them singletons. Germline V gene sequence: CDR1 SGHRS, CDR2 YFSETQ. This CDR3 is 14 amino acids long. The V gene lost 5 bases and the J gene lost 0 bases, with 9 bases spanning the gap. Broader study findings: Apparent HLA restriction characterized most CMV-associated TCR beta chains in a later analysis. Later genetic work tied a missense DCLRE1C variant to beta-chain V and J trimming.

This TCR was sampled from a woman between 40 and 50 years old in good health and CMV-seropositive. The specimen sequenced was PBMCs. The genes are TRBV5-1 and TRBJ1-5; D is undetermined. The chain's CDR3 is CASRRTYSNQPQHF. The CDR3, as DNA: TGCGCCAGCAGGAGGACTTATAGCAATCAGCCCCAGCATTTT.